This record covers a single T cell receptor beta chain. Method: immunoSEQ multiplex PCR; TCRdb's copy keeps in-frame clones and lacks some. The sample holds a few hundred thousand clones, roughly nine tenths seen once. This sample is drawn from a study of blood T cell repertoires in COVID-19. The ends lost 3 bases at V and 0 bases at J; junction bases unmatched: 6. The CDR3 extends over 17 amino acids. CDR1 MGHRA and CDR2 YSYEKL come from the germline V gene. Source material: peripheral blood. The V call is TRBV4-1, the J call TRBJ2-2; 8 bases agree with TRBD1. The receptor's source is a woman younger than 45 with COVID-19, enrolled during active disease. The CDR3 region is CASSQEIQGANTGELFF. In nucleotides, the CDR3 is TGCGCCAGCAGCCAGGAGATACAGGGGGCGAACACCGGGGAGCTGTTTTTT.